This TCR beta chain was found in a study of control samples from healthy donors and cancer patients. Sequencing used immunoSEQ multiplex PCR; TCRdb keeps in-frame clones, though not all of them. In the table there are 150,000 or so clones, around nine tenths of which are singletons. The CDR3 contains 15 residues. After removal of 4 bases from V and 6 bases from J, the junction contained 6 bases not matched to a gene. Germline lookup yields CDR1 SEHNR and CDR2 FQNEAQ (reference sequence). The sequence came from a man aged 18 to 35 in good health. The rearrangement links TRBV7-9 to TRBJ1-2; 12 bases align to TRBD1. The sequencing input was blood. The CDR3 bases are TGTGCCAGCAGCTGGGGGACAGGGGGCGAGGATGGCTACACCTTC. Amino acids: CASSWGTGGEDGYTF.